Listed below are T cell receptor beta chains from one sample, sequenced in a study of identifying expanded T cells in peripheral blood. The method was immunoSEQ multiplex PCR; TCRdb's version includes in-frame clones alone and lacks a portion of them. Among 95,000 to 100,000 clones, around 88% were seen once, and the ten largest hold about a sixth. Material: blood. These receptors originate from a person aged 18-69 years in good health. The CDR3 runs from the conserved cysteine through the conserved F or W. D genes are given only for firm matches. Size is stated for part of the rows, as once, few or many counts, or as a class when the clone is expanded.

J gene	clone size	V gene	D gene	CDR3 DNA	CDR3 protein
TRBJ2-6	-	TRBV27	-	TGTGCCAGCTCCCCAGGTGCCTCTGGGGCCAACGTCCTGACTTTC	CASSPGASGANVLTF
TRBJ1-1	-	TRBV2	TRBD1	TGTGCCAGCAGTGGCCCAATAAACCGGGACAGGGGGCGAACCAACACTGAAGCTTTCTTT	CASSGPINRDRGRTNTEAFF
TRBJ2-2	-	TRBV9	TRBD2	TGTGCCAGCAGCACCGGGACTAGCGGGGGAACCGGGGAGCTGTTTTTT	CASSTGTSGGTGELFF
TRBJ1-5	few	TRBV19	-	TGTGCCAGTAGTAACCCAGGCAATCAGCCCCAGCATTTT	CASSNPGNQPQHF
TRBJ1-5	once	TRBV15	-	TGTGCCACCAGCAGAGGGGGGCGGGGGAATCAGCCCCAGCATTTT	CATSRGGRGNQPQHF
TRBJ1-1	-	TRBV10-3	-	TGTGCCATCAGTGACAGGGTCGGGACTGAAGCTTTCTTT	CAISDRVGTEAFF
TRBJ1-5	few	TRBV7-8	-	TGTGCCAGCAGCCCAAGGGTCAGGGACAATCAGCCCCAGCATTTT	CASSPRVRDNQPQHF
TRBJ1-4	-	TRBV7-2	TRBD1	TGTGCCAGCAGGGACAGGGGGAAAGTTCAGGAAAAACTGTTTTTT	CASRDRGKVQEKLFF
TRBJ2-1	-	TRBV10-3	TRBD1	TGTGCCATCAGTGACCCGGGACAGGCTCCCTACAATGAGCAGTTCTTC	CAISDPGQAPYNEQFF
TRBJ2-2	once	TRBV6-5	-	TGTGCCAGCAGTATCGGACCGGGGTGGACCGGGGAGCTGTTTTTT	CASSIGPGWTGELFF
TRBJ1-5	-	TRBV6-6	-	TGTGCCAGCAGTTACTCAGGGTGGAATCAGCCCCAGCATTTT	CASSYSGWNQPQHF
TRBJ1-2	-	TRBV29-1	-	TGCAGCGTTGGAGGGGCTGATGGCTACACCTTC	CSVGGADGYTF
TRBJ2-5	-	TRBV18	-	TGTGCCAGCTCACCACCTTCGGGGGCTAAAGAGACCCAGTACTTC	CASSPPSGAKETQYF
TRBJ2-2	once	TRBV18	TRBD2	TGTGCCAGCTCGTCGGGGGGGCCGAACACCGGGGAGCTGTTTTTT	CASSSGGPNTGELFF
TRBJ1-2	-	TRBV7-9	-	TGTGCCAGCTCCTCCGGGGGCGGCTACACCTTC	CASSSGGGYTF
TRBJ1-4	-	TRBV18	TRBD1	TGTGCCAGCTCACTATACAGGGGAGCAACTAATGAAAAACTGTTTTTT	CASSLYRGATNEKLFF
TRBJ1-5	-	TRBV10-3	TRBD1	TGTGCCATCAGCGAGACAGGGGCTAGAAGCAATCAGCCCCAGCATTTT	CAISETGARSNQPQHF
TRBJ1-1	-	TRBV4-3	-	TGCGCCAGCAGCCCGGACTCAGGGTACACTGAAGCTTTCTTT	CASSPDSGYTEAFF
TRBJ2-1	-	TRBV10-2	TRBD1	TGCGCCAGCAGGCCGGGACAGGGAAACAATGAGCAGTTCTTC	CASRPGQGNNEQFF
TRBJ2-5	-	TRBV5-1	TRBD1	TGCGCCAGCAGCCCAGGGACAGGGTTTGAAAAGACCCAGTACTTC	CASSPGTGFEKTQYF
TRBJ2-7	-	TRBV27	TRBD1	TGTGCCAGTCGACAGGGGGTCTCCTACGAGCAGTACTTC	CASRQGVSYEQYF
TRBJ1-1	-	TRBV10-3	TRBD1	TGTGCCATCAGCGGGATGGACAGGGGTACGAACACTGAAGCTTTCTTT	CAISGMDRGTNTEAFF
TRBJ2-7	-	TRBV20-1	-	TGCAGTGCTTTGAATAGGGCCGAGCAGTACTTC	CSALNRAEQYF
TRBJ1-2	-	TRBV7-2	-	TGTGCCAGCAGCTTCGACACCTACTATGGCTACACCTTC	CASSFDTYYGYTF
TRBJ2-7	few	TRBV7-9	-	TGTGCCAGCAGCTCCGGGAGCTCCTACGAGCAGTACTTC	CASSSGSSYEQYF